The TCR beta chain described here comes from a study of identical twins. Each donor (without exception) was a healthy Caucasian. Unique molecular identifiers were present on cDNA, and template switching added a universal primer site. TCRdb reanalysed the 5' RACE reads using MiXCR and keeps one entry per CDR3 protein. Of 700,000 or so distinct CDR3 sequences listed, over 8.5% were seen once; the top ten hold around 0.98%. The CDR3 is made up of 16 amino acids. Losses at the gene ends were 4 bases for V and 3 bases for J; bases not matched to a gene: 6. The germline V gene encodes CDR1 LGHDT and CDR2 YNNKEL (reference sequence). This sample also appeared in a second study, on yellow fever vaccine responses in identical twins.

This chain uses TRBV3-1 with TRBJ2-2, with 9 bases identical to TRBD1. The source of this sequence is a woman aged 18-29 years in good health. Source material: PBMCs. CDR3 residues: CASSRPGTGYTGELFF. The CDR3 coding sequence is TGTGCCAGCAGCCGCCCCGGGACAGGGTACACCGGGGAGCTGTTTTTT. Full variable domain (rest looked up from reference TRBV3-1 and TRBJ2-2): DTAVSQTPKYLVTQMGNDKSIKCEQNLGHDTMYWYKQDSKKFLKIMFSYNNKELIINETVPNRFSPKSPDKAHLNLHINSLELGDSAVYFCASSRPGTGYTGELFFGEGSRLTVL.